This TCR beta chain is from a study of T cell responses to AZD1222 COVID-19 vaccine. V shed 0 bases and J 1 base; nucleotides not matched to a gene: 5. Per germline, CDR1 SGHRS and CDR2 YFSETQ. CDR3 length equals 16 residues. The repertoire was sequenced with immunoSEQ multiplex PCR; TCRdb's copy has only in-frame clones and lacks some. The sample records 110,000 to 150,000 clones, around 92% being singletons. General study findings and limits: Across spike, vaccine-associated CD4 TCRs were found, dominant at 160-218 and 743-854. Just a handful of AZD1222 recipients tested seropositive at baseline. Clonal diversity may have been underestimated in mostly white British donors.

With respect to this clone: The antigen is unknown.

This sequence was found in an adult who received the AZD1222 COVID-19 vaccine. The genes are TRBV5-1 and TRBJ2-5; 8 bases line up with TRBD2. The input for sequencing was peripheral blood, taken 28 days after the second AZD1222 dose. CDR3 sequence: CASSLVLAGAQETQYF. As DNA, the CDR3 is TGCGCCAGCAGCTTGGTTCTAGCGGGCGCCCAAGAGACCCAGTACTTC.